This is a list of T cell receptor beta chains from one sample in a study of low-dose radiotherapy and immunotherapy resistance in tumors. TCRdb re-derived calls from the reads in MiXCR, one entry per CDR3 protein. The profile covers 55,000 to 65,000 distinct CDR3 sequences, with more than 20% appearing a single time and about 6.6% taken by the ten largest. Source: PBMCs, taken before treatment. These receptors originate from a male donor with rectosigmoid adenocarcinoma. Each CDR3 is given with its conserved first and last residue.

TRBV28,TRBJ2-7,16,CASKGESAGVAYEQYF
TRBV5-1,TRBJ2-5,16,CASSLGRTGGAETQYF
TRBV28,TRBJ2-1,16,CASSFGTSGGLDEQFF
TRBV20-1,TRBJ2-7,15,CSASELAKSSYEQYF
TRBV5-6,TRBJ2-1,15,CASSLGQGRKNEQFF
TRBV27,TRBJ2-7,15,CASSPPGGGGPEQYF
TRBV5-1,TRBJ2-2,15,CASSLRQANTGELFF
TRBV28,TRBJ1-2,15,CASSSSGTGFYGYTF
TRBV19,TRBJ2-4,14,CASRQGGEGNIQYF
TRBV7-2,TRBJ2-1,13,CASSLAPSNEQFF
TRBV6-2/TRBV6-3,TRBJ2-2,14,CASRNSRGTGELFF
TRBV20-1,TRBJ2-5,13,CSARDIAGETQYF
TRBV12-3/TRBV12-4,.,13,CASSLGDGETQYF
TRBV19,TRBJ1-4,13,CAPRGTGDEKLFF
TRBV6-8,TRBJ2-7,14,CASSYGGPFDEQYF
TRBV28,TRBJ1-1,14,CASQAGGAGTEAFF
TRBV20-1,TRBJ2-7,15,CSSIPRQGASYEQYF
TRBV4-1,TRBJ2-7,14,CASSQGERKDEQYF
TRBV10-3,TRBJ2-7,12,CAITGQGGEQYF
TRBV4-3,TRBJ1-6,17,CASSQDRKGGRTSPLHF
TRBV10-3,TRBJ2-7,15,CAISESSGRGSEQYF
TRBV27,TRBJ2-1,18,CASSVGLSGLFSYNEQFF
TRBV28,TRBJ2-7,16,CASSLLGGGKTYEQYF
TRBV28,TRBJ2-2,15,CASSLPGQGFGELFF
TRBV18,TRBJ1-4,14,CASSSGYGNEKLFF
TRBV9,TRBJ2-3,12,CASSPHTDTQYF
TRBV14,TRBJ2-3,12,CASSQETDTQYF
TRBV5-3,TRBJ1-5,15,CARSLASRRNQPQHF
TRBV6-6,TRBJ1-4,17,CASSYRDPRIVGEKLFF
TRBV6-1,TRBJ1-6,15,CASGMEAGGNSPLHF
TRBV12-3/TRBV12-4,TRBJ2-1,14,CASSLVDPYNEQFF
TRBV7-3,TRBJ1-1,15,CASSLTGGYNTEAFF
TRBV11-2,TRBJ2-1,15,CASSLDSGPYNEQFF
TRBV6-6,TRBJ2-2,19,CASSDSGRANTGELFFFFF
TRBV3-1,TRBJ2-5,14,CASSQDPAGLTQYF
TRBV2,TRBJ1-5,13,CASTRGGNQPQHF
TRBV29-1,TRBJ2-6,13,CSVTGTGANVLTF
TRBV5-1,TRBJ1-2,14,CASSSTLTGGGYTF
TRBV28,TRBJ2-7,15,CASSETSGISYEQYF
TRBV7-2,TRBJ1-4,16,CASSLDFRSGREKLFF